Many counts were recorded for the clone carrying this T cell receptor (beta chain). Its antigen is undetermined. These data come from a study of T-cell reconstitution after alpha-beta-depleted transplantation in children. The study, taken as a whole, reports: When one year had passed after transplant, most T-cell counts and diversity came from newly produced T cells. Alpha-beta T cells present about two months after transplant were reported to originate from several hundred expanded graft clones. The origin of high day-60 TCRbeta diversity in some patients lay in surviving recipient T cells and thymic progenitors.

Preparation of the TCRbeta library was carried out with unique molecular identifiers. Each CDR3 protein is one row after TCRdb ran MiXCR on the PCR reads. The sample includes fewer than 450,000 distinct CDR3 sequences, roughly 15% of them seen just once. This specimen was PBMCs, mostly from graft donor cells, taken 360 days after TCRalphabeta/CD19-depleted stem cell transplant. The source is a male patient under 10 years old who had a stem cell transplant for acute lymphoblastic leukemia, so the T cells may come from the graft donor.

CDR3 protein: CASSYRGTQYF. The CDR3 DNA sequence: TGTGCCAGCAGTTACCGGGGGACCCAGTACTTC. This sequence joins TRBV6-5 and TRBJ2-5; weak D call: TRBD2 (5 bases). CDR1 is MNHEY and CDR2 is SVGAGI in the germline V gene. The CDR3 loop spans 11 amino acids. Between the trimmed V and J ends, which lost 2 bases and 7 bases, there was a span of 5 bases.